The 7 T cell receptor beta chains given below trace back to one sample, sequenced in a study of control samples from healthy donors and cancer patients. Clones were sequenced by immunoSEQ multiplex PCR, and TCRdb holds only the in-frame ones, with some missing. The repertoire holds 120,000 to 150,000 clones, with around 94% as singletons. Sequenced sample: blood. These receptor sequences come from a man aged 40-49 years in good health.

This clone came up once. The chain carries TRBV5-1 and TRBJ1-2; D unclear. There are 12 residues in the CDR3. Germline loops: CDR1 SGHRS, CDR2 YFSETQ. Trimming shortened V by 4 bases and J by 3 bases, and 7 bases separated the two germline ends. As DNA, the CDR3 is TGCGCCAGCAGCCCCACCGACTATGGCTACACCTTC. This gives the protein CASSPTDYGYTF.

The chain carries TRBV4-3 and TRBJ2-2; D is unclear. CDR1 is LGHNA, CDR2 YSLEER, per germline. The CDR3 has 14 residues. V was pared by 3 bases and J by 3 bases, with 8 bases between. The CDR3 coding sequence is TGCGCCAGCAGCCAGCCTCGCCACACCGGGGAGCTGTTTTTT. Its translation: CASSQPRHTGELFF.

The genes are TRBV15 and TRBJ2-2, with 9 positions matching TRBD1. This CDR3 is 15 amino acids long. V lost 5 bases to trimming and J lost 7 bases; unmatched junction nucleotides: 8. Germline CDR1 LNHNV, CDR2 YYDKDF (reference sequence). The CDR3 nucleotides read TGTGCCACCAGCGGTGGGACAGGGTTTTTCGGGGAGCTGTTTTTT. Its translation: CATSGGTGFFGELFF. The full variable domain, in which reference TRBV15 and TRBJ2-2 provide the parts outside the CDR3, is DAMVIQNPRYQVTQFGKPVTLSCSQTLNHNVMYWYQQKSSQAPKLLFHYYDKDFNNEADTPDNFQSRRPNTSFCFLDIRSPGLGDTAMYLCATSGGTGFFGELFFGEGSRLTVL.

The rearrangement uses TRBV5-6 and TRBJ2-7, with D possibly matching TRBD2 (5 bases). Germline loops: CDR1 SGHDT, CDR2 YYEEEE. Trimming shortened V by 0 bases and J by 0 bases, and 7 bases separated the two germline ends. This CDR3 comprises 14 residues. CDR3 sequence (DNA): TGTGCCAGCAGCTTGGGACTAAACTCCTACGAGCAGTACTTC. Translation: CASSLGLNSYEQYF.

The chain uses TRBV24-1 and TRBJ1-5; TRBD1 might be the D (5 bases). V was trimmed by 5 bases and J by 2 bases, leaving 18 bases between them. The CDR3 has 17 residues. The germline V gene has CDR1 KGHDR and CDR2 SFDVKD. This chain's CDR3 is CATSAQEGHRGNQPQHF. For the CDR3, the DNA is TGTGCCACCAGTGCCCAGGAGGGGCATCGGGGCAATCAGCCCCAGCATTTT.

Details on this clone: The sample has other DNA sequences that encode this CDR3 too. V is TRBV11-2 and J is TRBJ2-7, with D possibly TRBD1 on 5 matching bases. The CDR3 runs 13 residues. The germline CDR1 and CDR2 sequences are SGHAT and FQNNGV. Trimming cost V 1 base and J 2 bases, with 6 bases left between them. DNA for the CDR3: TGTGCCAGCAGCTTAGGACAGACCTACGAGCAGTACTTC. The encoded protein is CASSLGQTYEQYF.

The chain carries TRBV6-6 and TRBJ2-7; 7 bases fit TRBD1. The ends lost 2 bases at V and 1 base at J; junction bases unmatched: 2. The CDR3 contains 14 residues. Germline CDR1 reads MNHNY; CDR2 reads SVGAGI (reference sequence). CDR3 in DNA: TGTGCCAGCAGTTACCGGGACAGATCCTACGAGCAGTACTTC. Translation: CASSYRDRSYEQYF.